These 31 T cell receptor beta chains were sequenced from one sample in a study of shared clonotypes between healthy human individuals. Assay used: immunoSEQ multiplex PCR; TCRdb lists only in-frame clones, some missing. This sample has roughly 2 million clones, with roughly 95% found just once. The sequencing sample was made of naive CD4+ T cells sorted from blood. Regarding subset: CD45RA+ positively selected. Every receptor here comes from a man aged 18 to 30 in good health.

This chain uses TRBV13 with TRBJ2-3; maybe TRBD1 (5 bases). The V end lost 0 bases, the J end lost 6 bases, and 10 bases lay between the germline ends. This CDR3 has 14 residues. Germline V lookup: CDR1 PRHDT, CDR2 FYEKMQ (reference sequence). The CDR3 sequence: CASSLGRALDTQYF. The CDR3 nucleotides read TGTGCCAGCAGCTTAGGCAGGGCTCTCGATACGCAGTATTTT.

The rearrangement joins TRBV10-3 to TRBJ1-2; D perhaps matches TRBD1 (5 bases). Per germline, CDR1 ENHRY and CDR2 SYGVKD. Trimming pared 0 bases from V and 4 bases from J, leaving 12 bases between. The CDR3 spans 15 residues. CDR3 in DNA: TGTGCCATCAGTGAGTCGCTTGGGGGGACCTATGGCTACACCTTC. Protein sequence: CAISESLGGTYGYTF.

About this clone itself: In the same sample, other DNA sequences code for this CDR3. V gene TRBV5-1 combines with J gene TRBJ2-7; D is undetermined. The germline V gene encodes CDR1 SGHRS and CDR2 YFSETQ. The CDR3 loop spans 12 amino acids. Trimming cost V 0 bases and J 6 bases, with 7 bases left between them. The chain's CDR3 is CASSLVSGEQYF. The CDR3 DNA follows: TGCGCCAGCAGCTTGGTTTCCGGCGAGCAGTACTTC.

The chain combines TRBV2 with TRBJ2-5; weak D call: TRBD1 (5 bases). The CDR3 contains 16 residues. Trimming left V 0 bases short and J 2 bases short, with 13 bases between. Per germline, CDR1 SNHLY and CDR2 FYNNEI. CDR3: CASSEARPGKQETQYF. CDR3 bases: TGTGCCAGCAGTGAAGCGCGGCCAGGGAAACAAGAGACCCAGTACTTC.

The chain combines TRBV5-4 with TRBJ2-7, with a weak D call TRBD2 (6 bases). Germline lookup yields CDR1 SGHNT and CDR2 YYREEE (reference sequence). Trimming took 4 bases from V and 1 from J, leaving 18 bases between them. This CDR3 has 16 residues. This CDR3 is CASSIGRGTGSYEQYF. The CDR3 nucleotides are TGTGCCAGCAGCATCGGGCGCGGGACTGGATCCTACGAGCAGTACTTC. The variable domain in full, completed from reference TRBV5-4 and TRBJ2-7, reads ETGVTQSPTHLIKTRGQQVTLRCSSQSGHNTVSWYQQALGQGPQFIFQYYREEENGRGNFPPRFSGLQFPNYSSELNVNALELDDSALYLCASSIGRGTGSYEQYFGPGTRLTVT.

This clone was recorded only once. This chain joins TRBV5-1 and TRBJ1-1, with TRBD1 matching over 9 bases. Trimming at V came to 4 bases and at J to 5 bases, leaving 3 bases not matched to a gene. The CDR3 is made up of 13 amino acids. Germline CDR1 is SGHRS and CDR2 is YFSETQ. DNA of the CDR3: TGCGCCAGCAGCGGGACAGGGAGGACTGAAGCTTTCTTT. It specifies CASSGTGRTEAFF.

The genes are TRBV30 and TRBJ1-5; no clear D. Trimming removed 1 base from V and 4 bases from J, with 8 bases in between. This CDR3 region has 13 residues. Looked up from germline, CDR1 is GTSNPN and CDR2 is SVGIG (reference sequence). CDR3 in DNA: TGTGCCTGGAGTGGGGCAGATAATCAGCCCCAGCATTTT. This gives the protein CAWSGADNQPQHF.

The chain carries TRBV7-3 and TRBJ2-3; D unclear. The germline V and J ends were trimmed by 5 bases and 2 bases, with 5 bases remaining between them. CDR1 is SGHTA, CDR2 FQGTGA, per germline. CDR3 size: 12 residues. CDR3 sequence: CASSGYTDTQYF. The CDR3 coding sequence is TGTGCCAGCAGCGGATACACAGATACGCAGTATTTT. The full variable domain, in which reference TRBV7-3 and TRBJ2-3 provide the parts outside the CDR3, is GAGVSQTPSNKVTEKGKYVELRCDPISGHTALYWYRQSLGQGPEFLIYFQGTGAADDSGLPNDRFFAVRPEGSVSTLKIQRTERGDSAVYLCASSGYTDTQYFGPGTRLTVL.

The chain links TRBV10-2 to TRBJ2-7; either TRBD1 or TRBD2 may supply D (5 bases each). In germline, CDR1 is WSHSY, CDR2 SAAADI. This CDR3 has 14 residues. V gave up 6 bases and J gave up 2 bases, with 14 bases separating them. The CDR3 DNA reads as TGCGCCAGCAGGGACGGGACGGTTACCTACGAGCAGTACTTC. Translated: CASRDGTVTYEQYF.

The rearrangement links TRBV6-5 to TRBJ2-7, with 8 positions matching TRBD1. Germline CDR1 is MNHEY and CDR2 is SVGAGI. The V segment lost 8 bases and the J segment 0 bases; nucleotides outside the gene matches: 6. The length of the CDR3 is 14 residues. The CDR3 is CASQQGVSSYEQYF. DNA of the CDR3: TGTGCCAGCCAACAGGGGGTAAGCTCCTACGAGCAGTACTTC.

This clone showed up just a few times. V and J are TRBV18 and TRBJ1-5; D is ambiguous. The germline gives CDR1 KGHSH, CDR2 LQKENI. The V end was cut by 5 bases, the J end by 3 bases, with 8 bases between. This CDR3 comprises 13 residues. CDR3 nucleotides: TGTGCCAGCTCAAAAGACAACAATCAGCCCCAGCATTTT. Translating gives CASSKDNNQPQHF.

The chain is built from TRBV10-2 and TRBJ1-1; TRBD1 matches 9 bases. V was clipped by 9 bases and J by 4 bases; unmatched bases: 9. CDR1 and CDR2 (germline): WSHSY, SAAADI. The CDR3 consists of 14 residues. CDR3 DNA sequence: TGCGCCAGTAGGAAACAGGGGGCTAGCACTGAAGCTTTCTTT. Amino acid sequence: CASRKQGASTEAFF.

The chain combines TRBV4-3 with TRBJ2-1; 14 nucleotides agree with TRBD2. Germline loops: CDR1 LGHNA, CDR2 YSLEER. Losses at the gene ends were 0 bases for V and 1 base for J; bases not matched to a gene: 11. This CDR3 comprises 21 residues. The CDR3 spells CASSQETPGLAGEGSYNEQFF. CDR3 DNA: TGCGCCAGCAGCCAAGAGACTCCGGGACTAGCGGGAGAAGGATCCTACAATGAGCAGTTCTTC.

The CDR3 DNA reads as TGTGCCAGCAGTGACCCCCAGGGGGATGCGACACCCCTCCACTTT. Translation: CASSDPQGDATPLHF. This chain uses TRBV25-1 with TRBJ1-6; 7 nucleotides align to TRBD1. Germline CDR1 MGHDK, CDR2 SYGVNS. Trimming cost V 3 bases and J 11 bases; bases outside gene matches: 10. The length of the CDR3 is 15 residues.

This chain links TRBV6-5 with TRBJ1-2; D possibly corresponds to TRBD1 (5 bases). V lost 2 bases and J lost 1, with 8 bases in between. The CDR3 covers 14 residues. Germline V CDR1 and CDR2: MNHEY, SVGAGI. The CDR3 region has the DNA TGTGCCAGCAGTTACGTGGGGGGTAACTATGGCTACACCTTC. This encodes CASSYVGGNYGYTF.

The rearrangement links TRBV2 to TRBJ2-7; 10 positions agree with TRBD2. J lost 3 bases, V lost 5 bases, and 4 bases had no gene match. Germline V gene data show CDR1 as SNHLY and CDR2 as FYNNEI. This CDR3 spans 14 amino acids. The CDR3 nucleotides are TGTGCCAGCAGTCTAGCGGGGGAAAACTACGAGCAGTACTTC. It yields the protein CASSLAGENYEQYF.

V gene TRBV7-2 combines with J gene TRBJ2-5, with D tentatively TRBD2 (6 bases). CDR3 length equals 15 residues. CDR1 is SGHTA and CDR2 is FQGNSA in the germline V gene. V lost 5 bases and J lost 5, with 18 bases in between. As DNA, the CDR3 is TGTGCCAGCAGCAGACAGAGCGGAGGGAGTGAGACCCAGTACTTC. Its translation is CASSRQSGGSETQYF.

The chain is built from TRBV2 and TRBJ1-5; D uncertain. The CDR3 spans 14 residues. The V gene's germline CDR1 is SNHLY and CDR2 FYNNEI. Trimming took off 3 bases at V and 4 bases at J, with 10 bases between the two ends. CDR3 nucleotide sequence: TGTGCCAGCAGTGACGTCAGTCGAAATCAGCCCCAGCATTTT. Translated, it gives CASSDVSRNQPQHF.

The chain employs TRBV4-1 and TRBJ2-4; 11 bases fit TRBD2. The germline gives CDR1 MGHRA, CDR2 YSYEKL. With 4 bases clipped from V and 6 bases from J, the junction kept 8 bases outside the gene matches. CDR3 length: 16 residues. The CDR3 region has the DNA TGCGCCAGCAGCCTTCGACTAGCGGGGTGGGGAAACATTCAGTACTTC. Its protein product is CASSLRLAGWGNIQYF.

This chain connects TRBV30 to TRBJ1-5, with no clear D. The CDR3 consists of 15 residues. Trimming removed 4 bases from V and 0 bases from J, with 13 bases in between. Germline V gene lookup returns CDR1 GTSNPN and CDR2 SVGIG (reference sequence). Here the CDR3 reads CAWTGEGFSNQPQHF. The DNA of the CDR3 is TGTGCCTGGACCGGAGAAGGGTTTAGCAATCAGCCCCAGCATTTT.

Concerning this clone: Other DNA sequences within the sample encode an identical CDR3. The chain has TRBV6-5 and TRBJ1-1; D is ambiguous. Germline V gives CDR1 MNHEY, CDR2 SVGAGI. The CDR3 has 13 amino acids. Trimming pared 4 bases from V and 0 bases from J, leaving 6 bases between. The CDR3 DNA follows: TGTGCCAGCAGTTCCTACATGAACACTGAAGCTTTCTTT. It specifies CASSSYMNTEAFF.

Concerning this clone itself: The identical CDR3 is also encoded by other nucleotide sequences in the sample. The chain is built from TRBV19 and TRBJ1-5; D perhaps matches TRBD1 (6 bases). The germline V gene encodes CDR1 LNHDA and CDR2 SQIVND (reference sequence). Trimming took off 2 bases at V and 1 base at J, with 6 bases between the two ends. This CDR3 contains 14 residues. Here the CDR3 reads CASSIQGSNQPQHF. Written as DNA, the CDR3 is TGTGCCAGTAGTATACAGGGGAGCAATCAGCCCCAGCATTTT.

The rearrangement uses TRBV10-3 and TRBJ2-7, with 12 bases identical to TRBD2. In germline, CDR1 is ENHRY, CDR2 SYGVKD. The CDR3 covers 16 residues. The V and J ends lost 8 bases and 1 base, in that order; junction bases with no gene match: 9. CDR3 protein: CAIGRLAGVSSYEQYF. The CDR3 nucleotides read TGTGCCATCGGCAGACTAGCGGGAGTAAGTTCCTACGAGCAGTACTTC.

The rearrangement uses TRBV5-1 and TRBJ1-4; 9 bases map to TRBD1. V gave up 1 base and J gave up 7 bases; unmatched junction bases: 5. Germline values: CDR1 SGHRS, CDR2 YFSETQ. This CDR3 has 15 amino acids. The CDR3 sequence: CASSLSGQGGEKLFF. CDR3 nucleotide sequence: TGCGCCAGCAGCTTGTCGGGACAGGGAGGTGAAAAACTGTTTTTT.

This CDR3 is CASSFPRSPLVGGTSSYEQYF. The CDR3 DNA reads as TGTGCCAGCAGCTTCCCCAGGTCCCCTCTAGTAGGCGGCACTAGCTCCTACGAGCAGTACTTC. The V call is TRBV7-8, the J call TRBJ2-7, with D perhaps matching TRBD2 (5 bases). V gave up 3 bases and J gave up 0 bases, with 30 bases separating them. CDR1 is SGHVS and CDR2 is FQNEAQ in the germline V gene. The CDR3 sequence is 21 residues long.

CDR3 DNA sequence: TGTGCCAGCATCTGGGACAGGGGGTCCTACGAGCAGTACTTC. Its protein product is CASIWDRGSYEQYF. The gene calls are TRBV6-5 and TRBJ2-7; TRBD1 agrees at 11 bases. The germline gives CDR1 MNHEY, CDR2 SVGAGI. The CDR3 loop spans 14 amino acids. Trimming cost V 7 bases and J 1 base; bases outside gene matches: 3.

V gene TRBV6-6 combines with J gene TRBJ2-5; perhaps TRBD2 as D (6 bases). Trimming stripped 6 bases from V and 5 bases from J, with 16 bases between. The CDR3 loop spans 14 amino acids. Germline CDR1 reads MNHNY; CDR2 reads SVGAGI (reference sequence). The CDR3 DNA follows: TGTGCCAGCAGCGGAGATAGCGGTGCCGAGACCCAGTACTTC. Residues: CASSGDSGAETQYF.

The chain employs TRBV11-2 and TRBJ1-1, with 9 nucleotides matching TRBD1. There are 19 residues in the CDR3. The germline gives CDR1 SGHAT, CDR2 FQNNGV. Trimming took 4 bases from V and 11 from J; bases not matched to a gene: 26. The CDR3 coding sequence is TGTGCCAGCAGCTACAAAACAGGGGGCGCGTCCGCCGGGCAGTTCGGGGCTTTCTTT. Protein: CASSYKTGGASAGQFGAFF.

V gene TRBV13 combines with J gene TRBJ2-3, with 8 bases aligning to TRBD2. Trimming cost V 0 bases and J 7 bases; bases outside gene matches: 12. Germline-derived CDR1 and CDR2 are PRHDT and FYEKMQ (reference sequence). CDR3 length equals 17 residues. Written as DNA, the CDR3 is TGTGCCAGCAGCTTAGGGGCTAAAGCGGGAGTGGTTAATACGCAGTATTTT. This encodes CASSLGAKAGVVNTQYF.

V and J are TRBV7-5 and TRBJ2-5; TRBD1 is the table's D call, not checked against the DNA. TRBV7-5 is tagged as a pseudogene. The CDR3 consists of 13 residues. The CDR3 DNA reads TGTGCCAGAAGGGACAGGGGGAAAGAGACCCAGTACTTC. Encoded protein: CARRDRGKETQYF.

The CDR3 reads CASSYAGWTGGNTIYF. The DNA of the CDR3 is TGTGCCAGCAGTTACGCGGGGTGGACAGGGGGGAACACCATATATTTT. This rearrangement joins TRBV6-6 to TRBJ1-3; 10 bases line up with TRBD1. The CDR3 spans 16 residues. Trimming cost V 2 bases and J 7 bases; bases outside gene matches: 8. Germline loops: CDR1 MNHNY, CDR2 SVGAGI (reference sequence).